This is a list of T cell receptor beta chains from one sample in a study of cytomegalovirus exposure and HLA in healthy donors. Sequencing was performed with immunoSEQ multiplex PCR; in TCRdb, only in-frame clones are kept and a portion is missing. Its table records some 80,000 clones. Sequencing was done on a sample of PBMCs. Receptor source: a woman in her thirties in good health and CMV-seronegative. Each CDR3 is given with its conserved first and last residue. D genes are given only for firm matches.

TRBV11-2	TRBD2	TRBJ2-7	TGTGCCAGCAGCGTTCTTAGCGGGAGGGCCGTGGACGAGCAGTACTTC	CASSVLSGRAVDEQYF
TRBV4-1	NA	TRBJ1-2	TGCGCCAGCAGCCAAGAAGGGGGGGACCCTTATGGCTACACCTTC	CASSQEGGDPYGYTF
TRBV15	NA	TRBJ2-3	TGTGCCACCAGCAGAGTACCCCTCCCCCTAGAGAGGAGTACAGATACGCAGTATTTT	CATSRVPLPLERSTDTQYF
TRBV13	TRBD2	TRBJ2-1	TGTGCCAGCCTTCTTAGCGGGAACGACAATGAGCAGTTCTTC	CASLLSGNDNEQFF
TRBV2	NA	TRBJ2-7	TGTGCCAGCAGACCGGACAGCTACGAGCAGTACTTC	CASRPDSYEQYF
TRBV10-3	TRBD1	TRBJ2-7	TGTGCCATCAGTAAAGAACAGGGGGTGTCCTACGAGCAGTACTTC	CAISKEQGVSYEQYF
TRBV6-5	NA	TRBJ1-1	TGTGCCAGCAGTTACTCGAACGGTCAGGGATCAGCTTTCTTT	CASSYSNGQGSAFF
TRBV5-1	TRBD1	TRBJ1-2	TGCGCCAGCAGCTTGGATGGACAGGGGGATGGCTACACCTTC	CASSLDGQGDGYTF
TRBV5-6	NA	TRBJ1-1	TGTGCCAGCAGCTTAGCGGGGTCGTTGGTGGCTTTCTTT	CASSLAGSLVAFF
TRBV4-1	NA	TRBJ2-3	TGCGCCAGCAGCCAACCCCCGTACGGAGGTACGCAGTATTTT	CASSQPPYGGTQYF
TRBV2	TRBD2	TRBJ2-1	TGTGCCACCAGAGCGGGAGCGGTTGCTGAGCAGTTCTTC	CATRAGAVAEQFF
TRBV2	TRBD2	TRBJ2-3	TGTGCCAGCAGGGGGGGGACAGATACGCAGTATTTT	CASRGGTDTQYF
TRBV19	TRBD1	TRBJ1-5	TGTGCCAGTCAATGGGGGGACAGGGGAAATCAGCCCCAGCATTTT	CASQWGDRGNQPQHF
TRBV7-9	TRBD1	TRBJ2-7	TGTGCCAGCAGCTTAGTGCCAGGGGGCAACGAGCAGTACTTC	CASSLVPGGNEQYF
TRBV30	NA	TRBJ2-2	TGTGCCTGGAGCAACAGGGCGTCGGACACCGGGGAGCTGTTTTTT	CAWSNRASDTGELFF
TRBV11-2	NA	TRBJ2-1	TGTGCCAGCAGCTTGTCCCTGAGCTCCTACAATGAGCAGTTCTTC	CASSLSLSSYNEQFF
TRBV5-4	NA	TRBJ2-3	TGTGCCAGCAGCTTTTTTAATCCAGGGTCTACGGCGCAGTATTTT	CASSFFNPGSTAQYF
TRBV29-1	TRBD2	TRBJ2-5	TGCAGCGTTGGACTAGCGGGAGAATTTATCGTAGAGACCCAGTACTTC	CSVGLAGEFIVETQYF
TRBV7-6	TRBD2	TRBJ2-3	TGTGCCAGCAGCTTAACTCCTAGCGGGGCAGATACGCAGTATTTT	CASSLTPSGADTQYF
TRBV7-8	NA	TRBJ1-5	TGTGCCAGCAGCTTAGGACAGGGCAATCAGCCCCAGCATTTT	CASSLGQGNQPQHF
TRBV4-2	NA	TRBJ1-1	TGTGCCAGCAGCCTTGGAGCGAACACTGAAGCTTTCTTT	CASSLGANTEAFF
TRBV29-1	NA	TRBJ1-3	TGCAGCGGAGGAAACGGAAACACCATATATTTT	CSGGNGNTIYF
TRBV30	NA	TRBJ1-1	TGTGCCTGGAATATTGGCCCGAACACTGAAGCTTTCTTT	CAWNIGPNTEAFF
TRBV2	TRBD1	TRBJ1-1	TGTGCCAGCAGTGAAACGGCAGGGGGTACTGAAGCTTTCTTT	CASSETAGGTEAFF
TRBV7-2	NA	TRBJ1-5	TGTGCCAGCAGCCTGAACACTAATAGCAATCAGCCCCAGCATTTT	CASSLNTNSNQPQHF
TRBV29-1	TRBD2	TRBJ2-5	TGCAGCGTTCGGGGGACTAGCTTAGGGGAGACCCAGTACTTC	CSVRGTSLGETQYF
TRBV11-2	TRBD2	TRBJ2-3	TGTGCCAGCACAACGGGGGGGGCCGGAGATACGCAGTATTTT	CASTTGGAGDTQYF
TRBV7-9	TRBD1	TRBJ2-7	TGTGCCAGCTCAGCCCGGGACAGAACCTACGAGCAGTACTTC	CASSARDRTYEQYF
TRBV5-1	TRBD2	TRBJ2-5	TGCGCCAGCAGCTTGGCCTCATTAGCGGGGGGGAACGACCAGTACTTC	CASSLASLAGGNDQYF
TRBV5-5	NA	TRBJ2-1	TGTGCCAGCAGCTTCGAGCTTGAGACGGGTTACAATGAGCAGTTCTTC	CASSFELETGYNEQFF
TRBV2	TRBD1	TRBJ1-5	TGTGCCAGCAGTGATGGGACAGGGAGTAATCAGCCCCAGCATTTT	CASSDGTGSNQPQHF
TRBV18	NA	TRBJ1-5	TGTGCCAGCTCACCGGGGGGAGTCAATCAGCCCCAGCATTTT	CASSPGGVNQPQHF
TRBV11-2	NA	TRBJ2-7	TGTGCCAGCAGCTTAGGAATGGGGGCTCTGGAGCAGTACTTC	CASSLGMGALEQYF
TRBV29-1	NA	TRBJ2-1	TGCAGCGCTCGGTGGAGTAATGAGCAGTTCTTC	CSARWSNEQFF
TRBV5-6	TRBD2	TRBJ2-2	TGTGCCAGCAGCTTGGGACTAGCGGGGTTGACCGGGGAGCTGTTTTTT	CASSLGLAGLTGELFF
TRBV19	NA	TRBJ1-5	TGTGCCAGTACCCTCTCGAGTTTGCCCCGTGTTTATCAGCCCCAGCATTTT	CASTLSSLPRVYQPQHF
TRBV11-2	TRBD1	TRBJ2-7	TGTGCCAGCAGCCATGACAGGGGAGGCGAGCAGTACTTC	CASSHDRGGEQYF
TRBV2	NA	TRBJ1-1	TGTGCCAGCAAGGAGGCAGGGGCTGCTTTCTTT	CASKEAGAAFF